This T cell receptor beta chain derives from a study of blood T cell repertoires in COVID-19. Study context: The samples span acute and convalescent COVID-19 from the United States, Italy and Spain. From T cells, B-cell-depleted T cells, or PBMCs came the material, which was cDNA or gDNA.

The authors' processing: The assay estimated nucleated cells by amplifying reference gene primers. Sequencing used immunoSEQ multiplex PCR; TCRdb keeps in-frame clones, though not all of them. V and J calls and clone size are as listed in that table; D and trimming were resolved from the DNA. Of 65,000 to 80,000 clones in the sample, approximately 80% were seen once. This CDR3 contains 14 residues. Germline CDR1 reads SGHRS; CDR2 reads YFSETQ. Trimming cost V 4 bases and J 3 bases; bases outside gene matches: 5. The chain combines TRBV5-1 with TRBJ1-2; 8 bases map to TRBD1. This receptor was identified in a human donor in a cohort sampled during active COVID-19. The specimen was peripheral blood. CDR3 protein: CASSPVTGDYGYTF. Written as DNA, the CDR3 is TGCGCCAGCAGCCCGGTGACAGGGGACTATGGCTACACCTTC.